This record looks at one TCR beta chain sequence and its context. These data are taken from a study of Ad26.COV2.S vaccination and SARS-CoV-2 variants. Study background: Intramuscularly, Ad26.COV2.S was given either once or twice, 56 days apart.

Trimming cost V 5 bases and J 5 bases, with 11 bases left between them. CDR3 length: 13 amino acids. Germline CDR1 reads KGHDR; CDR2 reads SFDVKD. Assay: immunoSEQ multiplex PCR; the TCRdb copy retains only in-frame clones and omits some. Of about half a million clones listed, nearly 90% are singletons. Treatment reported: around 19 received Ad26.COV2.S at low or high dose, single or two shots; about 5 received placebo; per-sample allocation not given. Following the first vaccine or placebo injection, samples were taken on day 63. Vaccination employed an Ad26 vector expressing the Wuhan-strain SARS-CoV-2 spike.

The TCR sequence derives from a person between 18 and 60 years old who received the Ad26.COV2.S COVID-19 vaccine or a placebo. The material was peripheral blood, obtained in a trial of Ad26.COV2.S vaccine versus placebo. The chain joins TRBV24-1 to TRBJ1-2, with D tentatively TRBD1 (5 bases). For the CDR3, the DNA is TGTGCCACCAGTGTGGGTCAGGGATATGGCTACACCTTC. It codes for CATSVGQGYGYTF.